What follows is one TCR beta chain and its context. Its antigen is as yet unknown. These data are taken from a study of shared clonotypes between healthy human individuals. Looking at the study overall: Donors had three CD4 naive, three CD4 memory, two CD8 naive and one CD8 memory plate apiece.

Genomic DNA per cell subset filled all wells of several immunoSEQ plates. Profiled with immunoSEQ multiplex PCR; TCRdb holds only in-frame clones, not every one. This table holds 2 million to 2.5 million clones, about 90% found once. The length of the CDR3 is 16 residues. The V gene lost 5 bases and the J gene lost 3 bases, with 17 bases spanning the gap. Germline CDR1 reads SGHTA; CDR2 reads FQGNSA. The study, taken as a whole, reports: Non-shared clonotypes were found to have lower generation probabilities than the clonotypes that were shared by all four of the sorted-subset donors.

Both subsets, CD45RA+ naive and CD45RA-negative memory, were split from the CD4+ cells. The chain is built from TRBV7-2 and TRBJ1-5; TRBD1 might be the D (5 bases). This clonotype originated in a man aged 18 to 29 in good health. Some clones in this sample may be carry-over from other donors' samples. Sequencing was done on a sample of naive CD4+ T cells from PBMCs. The subset is: CD45RA+ positively selected. CDR3 DNA: TGTGCCAGCAGCCCCGAAGGCGGGGGGACCAATCAGCCCCAGCATTTT. Protein: CASSPEGGGTNQPQHF.